What follows are 9 T cell receptor beta chains derived from one specimen sequenced in a study of ipilimumab plus nivolumab after autologous stem cell transplantation (dated by TCRdb to about 2021). Libraries were constructed by the immunoSEQ multiplex PCR assay. TCRdb limited this immuneACCESS table to in-frame rearrangements with V and J called. A share of clones is missing; checked studies link under half to unresolved V genes, and the rest is unexplained. In all, the sample holds over 75,000 clones, and under 85% of those were seen once. More than 2% of the sample belongs to the ten largest clones. The sample in question was PBMCs, obtained in a trial of ipilimumab plus nivolumab as post-transplant consolidation. These receptors all come from a male donor with diffuse large B-cell lymphoma.

As concerns this clone: Other DNA sequences in this specimen translate into the identical CDR3. The rearrangement joins TRBV7-2 to TRBJ2-7; 7 bases line up with TRBD1. CDR1 and CDR2 (germline): SGHTA, FQGNSA. V shed 4 bases and J 4 bases; nucleotides not matched to a gene: 1. The CDR3 loop spans 12 amino acids. The CDR3 loop reads CASSSQGYEQYF. The DNA for the CDR3 is TGTGCCAGCAGCTCACAGGGGTACGAGCAGTACTTC.

The rearrangement uses TRBV5-4 and TRBJ2-5; D may be TRBD2 (6 bases). The CDR3 has 14 amino acids. V was shortened by 2 bases and J by 2 bases, with 10 bases between the two germline ends. Per germline, CDR1 SGHNT and CDR2 YYREEE (reference sequence). CDR3 nucleotides: TGTGCCAGCAGCTTTAGGCGGGAACAAGAGACCCAGTACTTC. Translating gives CASSFRREQETQYF.

V gene TRBV6-6 combines with J gene TRBJ1-1; TRBD1 matches at 7 bases. Trimming removed 4 bases from V and 4 bases from J; junction bases left unmatched: 0. The CDR3 loop spans 12 amino acids. In germline, CDR1 is MNHNY, CDR2 SVGAGI (reference sequence). The CDR3 DNA follows: TGTGCCAGCAGTTCAGGGGGCACTGAAGCTTTCTTT. It specifies CASSSGGTEAFF.

The J gene is TRBJ1-4, the V gene TRBV30; 8 nucleotides agree with TRBD1. Germline CDR1 reads GTSNPN; CDR2 reads SVGIG (reference sequence). CDR3 size: 13 residues. V gave up 0 bases and J gave up 10 bases; unmatched junction bases: 4. The CDR3 region is CAWSVPQGGKLFF. DNA for the CDR3: TGTGCCTGGAGTGTACCACAGGGGGGAAAACTGTTTTTT.

A few counts support this clone. The chain recombines TRBV9 with TRBJ2-5; 9 bases align to TRBD2. In germline, CDR1 is SGDLS, CDR2 YYNGEE. This CDR3 has 15 amino acids. V gave up 0 bases and J gave up 8 bases; unmatched junction bases: 8. This CDR3 is CASSVGSGGLVTQYF. The CDR3 nucleotides are TGTGCCAGCAGCGTAGGTAGCGGGGGCCTAGTAACCCAGTACTTC.

This chain connects TRBV9 to TRBJ2-3, with 12 bases fitting TRBD1. J gave up 1 base and V 3 bases, and 3 bases lay outside the gene matches. The CDR3 length is 16 residues. Germline lookup yields CDR1 SGDLS and CDR2 YYNGEE. The CDR3, as DNA: TGTGCCAGCAGCGGGGGACAGGGGGCCGGCACAGATACGCAGTATTTT. This translates into CASSGGQGAGTDTQYF.

The chain uses TRBV28 and TRBJ2-4; perhaps TRBD2 as D (5 bases). Trimming removed 8 bases at V and 0 bases at J, with 5 bases between. Germline CDR1 MDHEN, CDR2 SYDVKM. This CDR3 contains 12 residues. The CDR3 loop is CASGLAKNIQYF. The CDR3 coding sequence is TGTGCCAGCGGACTAGCCAAAAACATTCAGTACTTC.

The rearrangement links TRBV19 to TRBJ1-5; 9 nucleotides align to TRBD1. This CDR3 is 15 amino acids long. The germline V gene has CDR1 LNHDA and CDR2 SQIVND (reference sequence). Trimming took 5 bases from V and 7 from J; bases not matched to a gene: 9. In nucleotides, the CDR3 is TGTGCCAGTAGTCCCGGGACAGGGATTGGGCAGCCCCAGCATTTT. Its translation: CASSPGTGIGQPQHF.

The V call is TRBV6-6, the J call TRBJ1-1; D perhaps matches TRBD1 (5 bases). The V gene's germline CDR1 is MNHNY and CDR2 SVGAGI (reference sequence). V was shortened by 6 bases and J by 4 bases, with 9 bases between the two germline ends. This CDR3 has 12 residues. The DNA for the CDR3 is TGTGCCAGCAGGTTCGGGGGCACTGAAGCTTTCTTT. Translation gives CASRFGGTEAFF.